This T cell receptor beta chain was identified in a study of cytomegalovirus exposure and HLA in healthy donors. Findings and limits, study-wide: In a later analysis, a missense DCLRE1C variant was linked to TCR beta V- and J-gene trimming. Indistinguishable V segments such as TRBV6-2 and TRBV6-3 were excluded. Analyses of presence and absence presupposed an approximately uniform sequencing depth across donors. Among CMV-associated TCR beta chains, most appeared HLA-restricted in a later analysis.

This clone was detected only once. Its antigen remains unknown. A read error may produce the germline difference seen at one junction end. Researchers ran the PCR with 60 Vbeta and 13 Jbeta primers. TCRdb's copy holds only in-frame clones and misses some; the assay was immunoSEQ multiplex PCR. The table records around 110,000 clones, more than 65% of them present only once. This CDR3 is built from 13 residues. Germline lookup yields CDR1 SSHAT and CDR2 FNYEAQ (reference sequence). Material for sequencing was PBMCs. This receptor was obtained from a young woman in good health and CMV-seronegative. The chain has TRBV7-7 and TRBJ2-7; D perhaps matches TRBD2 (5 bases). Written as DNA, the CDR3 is TGTGCTAGCAGCTTAGCGCCCGGGAACGAGCAGTACTTC. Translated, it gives CASSLAPGNEQYF.